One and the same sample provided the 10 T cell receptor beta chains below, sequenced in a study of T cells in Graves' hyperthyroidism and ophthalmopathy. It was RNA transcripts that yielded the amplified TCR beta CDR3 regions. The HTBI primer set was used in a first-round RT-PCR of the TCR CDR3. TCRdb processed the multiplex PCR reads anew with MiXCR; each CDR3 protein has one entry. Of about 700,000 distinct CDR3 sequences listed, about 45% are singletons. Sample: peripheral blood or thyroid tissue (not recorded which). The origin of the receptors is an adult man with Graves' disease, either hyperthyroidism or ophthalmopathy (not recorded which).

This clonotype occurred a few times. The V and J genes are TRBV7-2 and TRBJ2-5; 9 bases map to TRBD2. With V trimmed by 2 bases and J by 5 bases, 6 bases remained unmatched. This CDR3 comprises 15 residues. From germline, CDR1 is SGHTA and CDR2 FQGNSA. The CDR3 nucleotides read TGTGCCAGCAGCTTATTAGCGGGGGTTTGGGAGACCCAGTACTTC. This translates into CASSLLAGVWETQYF.

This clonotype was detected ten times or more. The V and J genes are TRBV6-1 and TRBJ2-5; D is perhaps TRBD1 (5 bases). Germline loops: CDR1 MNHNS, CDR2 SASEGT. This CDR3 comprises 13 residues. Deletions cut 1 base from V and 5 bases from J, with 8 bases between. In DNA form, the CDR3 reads TGTGCCAGCAGTGAAGGCCCAGGGGAGACCCAGTACTTC. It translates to CASSEGPGETQYF.

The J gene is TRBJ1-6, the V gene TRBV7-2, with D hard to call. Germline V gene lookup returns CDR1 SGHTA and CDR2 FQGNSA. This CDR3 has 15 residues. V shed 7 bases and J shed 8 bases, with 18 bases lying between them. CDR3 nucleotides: TGTGCCAGCACCTCGGGTAGTCCTGTGGATTCACCCCTCCACTTT. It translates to CASTSGSPVDSPLHF.

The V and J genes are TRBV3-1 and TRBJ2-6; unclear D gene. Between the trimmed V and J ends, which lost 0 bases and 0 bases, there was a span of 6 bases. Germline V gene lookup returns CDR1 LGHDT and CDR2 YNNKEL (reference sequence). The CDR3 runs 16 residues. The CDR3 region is CASSQDRTSGANVLTF. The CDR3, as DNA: TGTGCCAGCAGCCAAGACAGGACCTCTGGGGCCAACGTCCTGACTTTC.

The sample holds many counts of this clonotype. CDR3 sequence reads: CATSREYPGAMNTEAFF. The DNA for the CDR3 is TGTGCCACCAGCAGAGAGTACCCCGGGGCAATGAACACTGAAGCTTTCTTT. This chain uses TRBV15 with TRBJ1-1, with D possibly being TRBD1 (5 bases). The CDR3 runs to 17 residues. Germline V gives CDR1 LNHNV, CDR2 YYDKDF (reference sequence). The V end was cut by 0 bases, the J end by 0 bases, with 14 bases between.

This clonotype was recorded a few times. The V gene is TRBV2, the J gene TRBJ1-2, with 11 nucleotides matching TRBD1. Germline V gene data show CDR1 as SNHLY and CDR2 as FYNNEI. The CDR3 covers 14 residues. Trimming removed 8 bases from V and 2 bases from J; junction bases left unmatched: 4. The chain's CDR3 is CASDRDRGNYGYTF. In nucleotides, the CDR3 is TGTGCCAGCGACCGGGACAGGGGGAACTATGGCTACACCTTC.

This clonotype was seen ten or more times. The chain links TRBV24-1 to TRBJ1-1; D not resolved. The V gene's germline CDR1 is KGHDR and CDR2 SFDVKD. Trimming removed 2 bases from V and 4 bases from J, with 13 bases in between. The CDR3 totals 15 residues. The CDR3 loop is CATSDSSGLGTEAFF. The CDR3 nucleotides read TGTGCCACCAGTGATTCGAGTGGGTTGGGCACTGAAGCTTTCTTT.

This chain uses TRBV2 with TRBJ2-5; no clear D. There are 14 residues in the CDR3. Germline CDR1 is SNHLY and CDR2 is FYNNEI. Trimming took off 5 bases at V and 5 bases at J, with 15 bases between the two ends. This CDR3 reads CASSLIRGWETQYF. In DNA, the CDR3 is TGTGCCAGCAGTTTAATTCGAGGTTGGGAGACCCAGTACTTC. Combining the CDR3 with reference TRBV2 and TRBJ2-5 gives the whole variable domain EPEVTQTPSHQVTQMGQEVILRCVPISNHLYFYWYRQILGQKVEFLVSFYNNEISEKSEIFDDQFSVERPDGSNFTLKIRSTKLEDSAMYFCASSLIRGWETQYFGPGTRLLVL.

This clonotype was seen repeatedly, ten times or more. The CDR3 protein is CASSQGQGRHEQYF. Written as DNA, the CDR3 is TGTGCCAGCAGCCAAGGACAGGGTAGACACGAGCAGTACTTC. The chain recombines TRBV7-9 with TRBJ2-7; 8 bases fit TRBD1. After removal of 5 bases from V and 5 bases from J, the junction contained 8 bases not matched to a gene. The CDR3 is 14 amino acids. The V gene's germline CDR1 is SEHNR and CDR2 FQNEAQ (reference sequence).

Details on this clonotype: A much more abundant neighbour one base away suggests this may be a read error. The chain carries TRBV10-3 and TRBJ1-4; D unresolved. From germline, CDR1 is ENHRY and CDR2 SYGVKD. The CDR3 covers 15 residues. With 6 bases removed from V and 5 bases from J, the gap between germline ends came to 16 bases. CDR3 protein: CAISLGRQKNEKLFF. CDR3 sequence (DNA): TGTGCCATCAGCTTAGGTCGTCAGAAGAATGAAAAACTGTTTTTT.